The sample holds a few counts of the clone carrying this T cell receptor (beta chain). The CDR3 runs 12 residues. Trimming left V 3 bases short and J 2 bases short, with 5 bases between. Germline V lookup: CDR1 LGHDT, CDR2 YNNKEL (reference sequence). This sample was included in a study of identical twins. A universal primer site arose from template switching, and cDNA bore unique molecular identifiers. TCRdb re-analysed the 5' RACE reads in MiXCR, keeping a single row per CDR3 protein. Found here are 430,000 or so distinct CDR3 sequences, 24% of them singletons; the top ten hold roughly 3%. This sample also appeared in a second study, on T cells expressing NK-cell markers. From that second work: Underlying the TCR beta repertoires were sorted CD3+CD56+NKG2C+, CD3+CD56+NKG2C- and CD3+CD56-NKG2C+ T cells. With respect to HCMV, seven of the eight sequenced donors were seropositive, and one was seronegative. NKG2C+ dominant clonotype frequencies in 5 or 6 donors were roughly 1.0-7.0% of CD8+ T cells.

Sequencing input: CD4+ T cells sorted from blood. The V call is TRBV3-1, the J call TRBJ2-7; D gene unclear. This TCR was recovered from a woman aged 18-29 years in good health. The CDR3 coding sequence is TGTGCCAGCAGCCATGGGACCTACGAGCAGTACTTC. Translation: CASSHGTYEQYF.